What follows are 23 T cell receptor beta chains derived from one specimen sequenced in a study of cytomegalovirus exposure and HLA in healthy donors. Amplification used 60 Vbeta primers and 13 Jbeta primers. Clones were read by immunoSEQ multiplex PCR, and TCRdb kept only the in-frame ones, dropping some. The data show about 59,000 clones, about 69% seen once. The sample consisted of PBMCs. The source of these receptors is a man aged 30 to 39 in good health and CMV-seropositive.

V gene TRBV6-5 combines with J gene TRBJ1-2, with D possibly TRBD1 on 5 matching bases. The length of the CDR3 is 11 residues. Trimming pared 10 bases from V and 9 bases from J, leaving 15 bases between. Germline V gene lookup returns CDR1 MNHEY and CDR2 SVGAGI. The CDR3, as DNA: TGTGCCACCCTACGCCGGGGGAGCTACACCTTC. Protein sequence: CATLRRGSYTF.

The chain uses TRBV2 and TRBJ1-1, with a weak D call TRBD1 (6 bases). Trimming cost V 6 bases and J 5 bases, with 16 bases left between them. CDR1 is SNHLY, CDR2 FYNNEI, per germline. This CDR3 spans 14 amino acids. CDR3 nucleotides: TGTGCCAGCAGGGCCGATGGGGGCAGGACTGAAGCTTTCTTT. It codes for CASRADGGRTEAFF.

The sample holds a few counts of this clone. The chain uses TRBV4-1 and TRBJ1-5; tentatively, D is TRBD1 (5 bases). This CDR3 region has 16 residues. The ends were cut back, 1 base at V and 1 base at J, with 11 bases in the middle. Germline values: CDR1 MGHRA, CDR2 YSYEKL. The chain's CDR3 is CASSQGGQASNQPQHF. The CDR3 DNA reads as TGCGCCAGCAGCCAAGGGGGCCAGGCAAGCAATCAGCCCCAGCATTTT.

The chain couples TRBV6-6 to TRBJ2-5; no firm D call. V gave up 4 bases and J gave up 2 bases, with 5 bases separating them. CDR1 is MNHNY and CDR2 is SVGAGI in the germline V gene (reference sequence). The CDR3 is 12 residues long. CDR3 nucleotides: TGTGCCAGCAGTTGGAGTCAAGAGACCCAGTACTTC. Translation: CASSWSQETQYF.

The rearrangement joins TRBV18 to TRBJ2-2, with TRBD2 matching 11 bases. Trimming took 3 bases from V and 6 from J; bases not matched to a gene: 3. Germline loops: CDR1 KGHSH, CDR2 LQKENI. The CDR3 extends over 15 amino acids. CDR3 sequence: CASSPPGLAAGELFF. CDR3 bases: TGTGCCAGCTCACCCCCGGGACTAGCGGCCGGGGAGCTGTTTTTT.

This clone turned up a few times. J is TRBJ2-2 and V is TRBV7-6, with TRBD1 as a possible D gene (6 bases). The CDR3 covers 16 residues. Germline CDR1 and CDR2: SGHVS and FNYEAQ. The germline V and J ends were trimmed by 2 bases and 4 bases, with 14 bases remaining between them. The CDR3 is CASSLFAGDLTGELFF. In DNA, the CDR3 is TGTGCCAGCAGCTTATTCGCAGGGGACCTCACCGGGGAGCTGTTTTTT. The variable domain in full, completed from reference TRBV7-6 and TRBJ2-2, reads GAGVSQSPRYKVTKRGQDVALRCDPISGHVSLYWYRQALGQGPEFLTYFNYEAQQDKSGLPNDRFSAERPEGSISTLTIQRTEQRDSAMYRCASSLFAGDLTGELFFGEGSRLTVL.

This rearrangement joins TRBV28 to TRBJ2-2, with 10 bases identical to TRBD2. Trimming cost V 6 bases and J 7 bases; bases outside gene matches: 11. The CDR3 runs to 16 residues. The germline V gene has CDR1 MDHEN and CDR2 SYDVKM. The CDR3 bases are TGTGCCAGCAGACCCTCCATAGCGGGGGGTAGCGGGGAGCTGTTTTTT. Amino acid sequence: CASRPSIAGGSGELFF.

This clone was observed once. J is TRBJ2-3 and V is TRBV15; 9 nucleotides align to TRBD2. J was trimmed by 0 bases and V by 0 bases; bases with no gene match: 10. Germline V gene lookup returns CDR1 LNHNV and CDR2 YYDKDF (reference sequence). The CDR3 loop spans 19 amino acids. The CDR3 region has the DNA TGTGCCACCAGCAGAGAGGGCGGGGGGGGTCTTTTTAGCACAGATACGCAGTATTTT. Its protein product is CATSREGGGGLFSTDTQYF.

CDR3 amino acids: CASSEGEGGYYGYTF. The CDR3 DNA reads as TGTGCCAGCAGTGAAGGGGAGGGGGGTTACTATGGCTACACCTTC. V gene TRBV6-1 combines with J gene TRBJ1-2; TRBD1 might be the D (6 bases). Germline V gene data show CDR1 as MNHNS and CDR2 as SASEGT. The germline V and J ends were trimmed by 1 base and 3 bases, with 12 bases remaining between them. This CDR3 contains 15 residues.

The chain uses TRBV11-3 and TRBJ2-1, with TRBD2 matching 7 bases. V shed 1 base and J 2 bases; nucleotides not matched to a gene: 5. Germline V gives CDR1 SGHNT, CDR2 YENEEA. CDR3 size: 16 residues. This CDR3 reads CASSLGFAGAYNEQFF. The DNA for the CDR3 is TGTGCCAGCAGCTTAGGGTTCGCGGGAGCCTACAATGAGCAGTTCTTC.

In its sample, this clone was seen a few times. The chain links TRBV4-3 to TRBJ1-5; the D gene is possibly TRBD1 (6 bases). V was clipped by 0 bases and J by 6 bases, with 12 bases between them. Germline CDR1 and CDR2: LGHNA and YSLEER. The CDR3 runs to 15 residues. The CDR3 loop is CASSQEAGAAQPQHF. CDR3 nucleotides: TGCGCCAGCAGCCAAGAGGCAGGGGCTGCTCAGCCCCAGCATTTT.

CDR3 nucleotides: TGTGCCAGCAGCTTCCTTCTCTACGAGCAGTACTTC. Translation: CASSFLLYEQYF. V gene TRBV5-6 combines with J gene TRBJ2-5; no firm D call. The J call may be in error: the DNA end matches TRBJ2-7 better. Germline CDR1 and CDR2: SGHDT and YYEEEE. The CDR3 length is 12 residues.

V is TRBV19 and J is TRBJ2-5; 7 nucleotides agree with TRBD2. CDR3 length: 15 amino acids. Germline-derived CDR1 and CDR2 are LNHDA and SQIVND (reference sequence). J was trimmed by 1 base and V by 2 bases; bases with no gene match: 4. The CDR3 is CASSISSGIQETQYF. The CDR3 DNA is TGTGCCAGTAGTATATCTAGCGGCATCCAAGAGACCCAGTACTTC.

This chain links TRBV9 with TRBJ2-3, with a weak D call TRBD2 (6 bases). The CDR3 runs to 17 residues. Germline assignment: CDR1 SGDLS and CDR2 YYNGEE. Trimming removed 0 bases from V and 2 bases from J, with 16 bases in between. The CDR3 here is CASSVAFQAGTTDTQYF. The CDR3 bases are TGTGCCAGCAGCGTAGCGTTCCAGGCGGGGACCACAGATACGCAGTATTTT.

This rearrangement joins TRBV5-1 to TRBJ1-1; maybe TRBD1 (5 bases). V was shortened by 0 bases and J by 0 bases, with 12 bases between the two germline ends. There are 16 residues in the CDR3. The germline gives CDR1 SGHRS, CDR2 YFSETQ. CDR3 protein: CASSLGYGALNTEAFF. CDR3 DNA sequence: TGCGCCAGCAGCTTGGGGTATGGGGCCCTGAACACTGAAGCTTTCTTT.

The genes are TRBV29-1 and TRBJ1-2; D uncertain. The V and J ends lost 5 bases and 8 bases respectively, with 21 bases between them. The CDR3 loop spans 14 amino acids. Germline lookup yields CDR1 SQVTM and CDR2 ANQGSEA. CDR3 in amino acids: CSVKKGPRQRGYTF. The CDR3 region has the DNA TGCAGCGTTAAAAAAGGGCCCCGGCAGCGGGGCTACACCTTC. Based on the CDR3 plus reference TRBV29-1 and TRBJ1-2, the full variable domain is SAVISQKPSRDICQRGTSLTIQCQVDSQVTMMFWYRQQPGQSLTLIATANQGSEATYESGFVIDKFPISRPNLTFSTLTVSNMSPEDSSIYLCSVKKGPRQRGYTFGSGTRLTVV.

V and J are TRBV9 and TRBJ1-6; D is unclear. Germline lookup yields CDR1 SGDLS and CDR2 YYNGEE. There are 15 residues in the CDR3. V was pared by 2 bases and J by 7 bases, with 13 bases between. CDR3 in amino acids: CASSVDSAVNSPLHF. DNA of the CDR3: TGTGCCAGCAGCGTTGACTCCGCCGTAAATTCACCCCTCCACTTT.

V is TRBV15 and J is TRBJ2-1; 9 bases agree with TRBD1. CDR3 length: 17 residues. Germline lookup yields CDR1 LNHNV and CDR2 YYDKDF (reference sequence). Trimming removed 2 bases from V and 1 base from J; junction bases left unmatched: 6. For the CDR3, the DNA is TGTGCCACCAGCAGAACAGGGGGCGGAGGGTCCTACAATGAGCAGTTCTTC. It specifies CATSRTGGGGSYNEQFF.

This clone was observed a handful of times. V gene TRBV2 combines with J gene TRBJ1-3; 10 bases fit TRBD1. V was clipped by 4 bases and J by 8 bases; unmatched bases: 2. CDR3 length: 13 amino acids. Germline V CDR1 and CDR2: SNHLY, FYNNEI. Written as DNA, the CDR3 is TGTGCCAGCAGTGGGACAGGGGGGTACACCATATATTTT. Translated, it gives CASSGTGGYTIYF.

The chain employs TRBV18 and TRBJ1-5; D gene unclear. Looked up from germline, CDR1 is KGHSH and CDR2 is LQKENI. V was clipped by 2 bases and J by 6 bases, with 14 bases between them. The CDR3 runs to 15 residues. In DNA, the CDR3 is TGTGCCAGCTCACCAGCCCCGGGAGTGGGTCAGCCCCAGCATTTT. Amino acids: CASSPAPGVGQPQHF.

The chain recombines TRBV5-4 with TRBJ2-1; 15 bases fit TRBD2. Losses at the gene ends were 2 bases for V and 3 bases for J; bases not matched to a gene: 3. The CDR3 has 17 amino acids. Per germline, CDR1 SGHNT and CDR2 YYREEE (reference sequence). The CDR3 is CASSFGLAGGIYNEQFF. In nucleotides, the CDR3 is TGTGCCAGCAGCTTTGGACTAGCGGGGGGGATCTACAATGAGCAGTTCTTC.

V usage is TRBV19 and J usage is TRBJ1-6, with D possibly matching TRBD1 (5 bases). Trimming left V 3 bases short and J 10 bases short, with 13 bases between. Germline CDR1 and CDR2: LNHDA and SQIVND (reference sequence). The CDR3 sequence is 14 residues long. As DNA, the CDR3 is TGTGCCAGTAGTATGGAGGGGCTTAGCTCACCCCTCCACTTT. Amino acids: CASSMEGLSSPLHF.

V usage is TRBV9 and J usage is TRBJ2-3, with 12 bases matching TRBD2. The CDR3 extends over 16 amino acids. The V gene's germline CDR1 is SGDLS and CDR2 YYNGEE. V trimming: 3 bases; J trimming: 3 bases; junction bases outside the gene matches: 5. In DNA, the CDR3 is TGTGCCAGCAGCGCCGAAACTAGCGGGGGGACAGATACGCAGTATTTT. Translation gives CASSAETSGGTDTQYF.